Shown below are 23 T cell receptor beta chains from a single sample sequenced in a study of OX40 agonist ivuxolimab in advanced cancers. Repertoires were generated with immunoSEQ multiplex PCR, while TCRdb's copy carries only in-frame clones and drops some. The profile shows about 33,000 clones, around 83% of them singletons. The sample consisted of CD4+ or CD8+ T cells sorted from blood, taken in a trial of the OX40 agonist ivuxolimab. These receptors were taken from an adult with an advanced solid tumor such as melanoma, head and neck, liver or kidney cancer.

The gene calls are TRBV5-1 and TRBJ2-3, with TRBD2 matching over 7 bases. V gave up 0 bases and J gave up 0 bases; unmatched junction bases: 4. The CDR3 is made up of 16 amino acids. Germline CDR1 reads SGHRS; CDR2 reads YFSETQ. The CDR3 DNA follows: TGCGCCAGCAGCTTGGCGGCGGGGGTTAGCACAGATACGCAGTATTTT. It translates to CASSLAAGVSTDTQYF.

The CDR3 DNA reads as TGTGCCAGCAGCTCCCGGGACAGGGGGACGAATGAGCAGTTCTTC. This codes for CASSSRDRGTNEQFF. V is TRBV7-9 and J is TRBJ2-1; 11 bases are a match to TRBD1. Germline-derived CDR1 and CDR2 are SEHNR and FQNEAQ (reference sequence). The trim removed 4 bases at V and 7 bases at J, leaving 6 bases unmatched. CDR3 size: 15 residues.

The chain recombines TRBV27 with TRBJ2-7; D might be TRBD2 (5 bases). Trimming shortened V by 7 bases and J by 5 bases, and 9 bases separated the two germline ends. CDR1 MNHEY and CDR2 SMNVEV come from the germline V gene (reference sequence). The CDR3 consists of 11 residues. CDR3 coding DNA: TGTGCCAGCAAACAGCGGCACGAGCAGTACTTC. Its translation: CASKQRHEQYF.

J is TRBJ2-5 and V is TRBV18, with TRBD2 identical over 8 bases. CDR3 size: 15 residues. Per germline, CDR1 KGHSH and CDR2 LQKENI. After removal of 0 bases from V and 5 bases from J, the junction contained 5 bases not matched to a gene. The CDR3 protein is CASSPPGGGSETQYF. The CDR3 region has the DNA TGTGCCAGCTCACCACCCGGGGGGGGATCGGAGACCCAGTACTTC.

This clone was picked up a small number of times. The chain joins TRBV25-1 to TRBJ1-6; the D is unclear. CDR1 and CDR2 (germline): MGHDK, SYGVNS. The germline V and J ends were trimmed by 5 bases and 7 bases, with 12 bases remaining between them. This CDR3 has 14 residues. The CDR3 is CASSRGSGNSPLHF. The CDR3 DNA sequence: TGTGCCAGCAGTCGAGGGTCGGGGAATTCACCCCTCCACTTT.

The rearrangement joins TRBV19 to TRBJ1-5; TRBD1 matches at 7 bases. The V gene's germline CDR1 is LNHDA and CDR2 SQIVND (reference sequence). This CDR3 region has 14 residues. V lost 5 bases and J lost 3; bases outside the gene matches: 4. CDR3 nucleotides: TGTGCCAGTAGTCGGGACAGCGTCAATCAGCCCCAGCATTTT. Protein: CASSRDSVNQPQHF.

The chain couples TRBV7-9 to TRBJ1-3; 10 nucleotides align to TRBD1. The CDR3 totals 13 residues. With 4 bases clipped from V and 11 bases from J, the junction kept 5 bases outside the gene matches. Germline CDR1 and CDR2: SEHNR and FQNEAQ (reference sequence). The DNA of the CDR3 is TGTGCCAGCAGCTCTAGACAGGGGGCCGCCATATATTTT. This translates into CASSSRQGAAIYF.

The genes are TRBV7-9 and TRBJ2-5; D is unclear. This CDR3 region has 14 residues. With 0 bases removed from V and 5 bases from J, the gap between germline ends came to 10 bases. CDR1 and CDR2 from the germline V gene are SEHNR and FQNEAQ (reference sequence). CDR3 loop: CASSLAGNMETQYF. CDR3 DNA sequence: TGTGCCAGCAGCTTAGCCGGCAACATGGAGACCCAGTACTTC.

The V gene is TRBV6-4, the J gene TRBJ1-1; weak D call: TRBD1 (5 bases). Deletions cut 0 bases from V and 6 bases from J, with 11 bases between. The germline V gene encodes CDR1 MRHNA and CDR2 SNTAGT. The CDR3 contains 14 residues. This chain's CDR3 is CASSDSMSGSEAFF. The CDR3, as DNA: TGTGCCAGCAGTGACTCGATGTCAGGGTCTGAAGCTTTCTTT.

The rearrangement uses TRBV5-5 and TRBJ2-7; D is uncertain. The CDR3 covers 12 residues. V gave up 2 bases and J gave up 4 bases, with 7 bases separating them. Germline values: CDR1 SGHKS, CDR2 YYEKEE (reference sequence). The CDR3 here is CASSFSAYEQYF. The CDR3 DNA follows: TGTGCCAGCAGCTTCAGTGCGTACGAGCAGTACTTC.

The CDR3 coding sequence is TGCGCCAGCAGCTTCGGACAGTGGCCTAGCACAGATACGCAGTATTTT. Translating gives CASSFGQWPSTDTQYF. The gene calls are TRBV5-1 and TRBJ2-3; D might be TRBD1 (6 bases). V shed 2 bases and J shed 0 bases, with 13 bases lying between them. The V gene's germline CDR1 is SGHRS and CDR2 YFSETQ. The CDR3 contains 16 residues.

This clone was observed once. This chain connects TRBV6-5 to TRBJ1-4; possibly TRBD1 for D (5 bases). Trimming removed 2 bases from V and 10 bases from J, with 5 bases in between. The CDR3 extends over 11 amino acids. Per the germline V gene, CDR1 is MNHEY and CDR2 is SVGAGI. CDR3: CASSYGGKLFF. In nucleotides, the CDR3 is TGTGCCAGCAGTTACGGGGGAAAACTGTTTTTT.

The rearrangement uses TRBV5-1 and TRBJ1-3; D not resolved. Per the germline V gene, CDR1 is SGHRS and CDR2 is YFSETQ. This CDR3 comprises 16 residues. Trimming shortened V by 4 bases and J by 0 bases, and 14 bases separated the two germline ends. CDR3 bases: TGCGCCAGCAGCGTAGGTGGGGATTCCTCTGGAAACACCATATATTTT. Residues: CASSVGGDSSGNTIYF.

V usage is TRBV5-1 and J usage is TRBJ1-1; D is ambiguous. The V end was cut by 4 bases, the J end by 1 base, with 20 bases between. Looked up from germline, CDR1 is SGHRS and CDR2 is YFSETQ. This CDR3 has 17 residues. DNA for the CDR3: TGCGCCAGCAGCCTCCTATCGAGGACGGTGACGAACACTGAAGCTTTCTTT. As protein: CASSLLSRTVTNTEAFF.

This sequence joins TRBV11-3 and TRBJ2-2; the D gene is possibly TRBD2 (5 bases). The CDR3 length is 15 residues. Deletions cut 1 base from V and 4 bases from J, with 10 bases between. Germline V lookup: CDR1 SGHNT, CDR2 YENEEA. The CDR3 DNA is TGTGCCAGCAGCTTAGTCCGAGGAGGCACCGGGGAGCTGTTTTTT. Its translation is CASSLVRGGTGELFF.

The CDR3 coding sequence is TGTGCCATCAGGAAGGACAGGGGAGATGAAAAACTGTTTTTT. Encoded protein: CAIRKDRGDEKLFF. The rearrangement joins TRBV10-3 to TRBJ1-4; 9 bases are a match to TRBD1. Trimming at V came to 6 bases and at J to 6 bases, leaving 5 bases not matched to a gene. Germline assignment: CDR1 ENHRY and CDR2 SYGVKD. This CDR3 is built from 14 residues.

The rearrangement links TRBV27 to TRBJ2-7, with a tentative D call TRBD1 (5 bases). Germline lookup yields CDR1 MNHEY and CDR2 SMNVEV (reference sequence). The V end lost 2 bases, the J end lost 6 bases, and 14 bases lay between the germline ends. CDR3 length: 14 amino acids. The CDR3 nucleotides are TGTGCCAGCAGTTTACAGGGCGGATGGGGCGAGCAGTACTTC. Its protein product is CASSLQGGWGEQYF.

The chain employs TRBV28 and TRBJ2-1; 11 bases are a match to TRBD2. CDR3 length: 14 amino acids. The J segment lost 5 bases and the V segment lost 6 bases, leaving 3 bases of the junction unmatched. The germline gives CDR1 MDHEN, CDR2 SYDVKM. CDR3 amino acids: CASRTSGGNNEQFF. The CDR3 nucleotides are TGTGCCAGCAGAACTAGCGGGGGAAACAATGAGCAGTTCTTC.

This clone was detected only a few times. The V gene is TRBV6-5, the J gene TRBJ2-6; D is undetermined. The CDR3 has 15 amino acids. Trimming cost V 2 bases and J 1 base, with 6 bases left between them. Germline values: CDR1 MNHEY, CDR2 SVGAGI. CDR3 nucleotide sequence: TGTGCCAGCAGTTACGGGCTTTCTGGGGCCAACGTCCTGACTTTC. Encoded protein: CASSYGLSGANVLTF.

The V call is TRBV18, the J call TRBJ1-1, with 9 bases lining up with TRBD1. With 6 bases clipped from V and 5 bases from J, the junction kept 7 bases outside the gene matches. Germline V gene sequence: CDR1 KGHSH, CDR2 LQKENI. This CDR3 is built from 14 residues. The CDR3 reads CASSLQGARTEAFF. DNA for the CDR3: TGTGCCAGCTCTCTACAGGGGGCGCGGACTGAAGCTTTCTTT.

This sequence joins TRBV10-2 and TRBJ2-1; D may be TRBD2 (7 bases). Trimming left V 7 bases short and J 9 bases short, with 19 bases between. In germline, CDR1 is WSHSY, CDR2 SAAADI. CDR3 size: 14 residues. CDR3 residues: CASMRGGSGVEQFF. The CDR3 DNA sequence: TGCGCCAGCATGAGGGGGGGGAGCGGGGTTGAGCAGTTCTTC.

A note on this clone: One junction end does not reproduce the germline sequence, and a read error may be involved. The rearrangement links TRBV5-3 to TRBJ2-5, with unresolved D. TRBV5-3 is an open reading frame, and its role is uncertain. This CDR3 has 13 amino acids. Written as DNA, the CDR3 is TGTGCCAGCAGCTTTAGAGGCGCTGAGACCCAGTACTTC. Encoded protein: CASSFRGAETQYF.

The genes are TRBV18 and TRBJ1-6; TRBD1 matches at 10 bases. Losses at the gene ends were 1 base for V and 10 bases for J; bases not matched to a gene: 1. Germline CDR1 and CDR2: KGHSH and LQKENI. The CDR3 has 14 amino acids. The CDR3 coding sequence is TGTGCCAGCTCACCACGGGACAGGGGATCACCCCTCCACTTT. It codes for CASSPRDRGSPLHF.